This is a list of T cell receptor beta chains from one sample in a study of T cell changes during pregnancy in multiple sclerosis. Profiling relied on immunoSEQ multiplex PCR, and the TCRdb table lists in-frame clones only, not all of them. The repertoire consists of about 49,000 clones, with about 90% occurring once and the leading ten covering roughly 0.34%. Sequenced here: CD4+ T cells from peripheral blood mononuclear cells, sampled in the second trimester of pregnancy. Source of these receptors: a female donor in good health, enrolled as a control in a pregnancy study. Each CDR3 is given with its conserved first and last residue. A D gene is named only where the DNA matches it firmly. Where a row states a size, it is once, few, many or the class of an expanded clone; other rows omit it.

TRBV30	TRBD1	TRBJ1-1	NA	TGTGCCTGGAGTGTACCTTGGCAGGGGGCCGGTTGGACTGAAGCTTTCTTT	CAWSVPWQGAGWTEAFF
TRBV11-2	NA	TRBJ1-5	NA	TGTGCCAGCAGCTTAGGGGGCCGTCAGCCCCAGCATTTT	CASSLGGRQPQHF
TRBV30	TRBD1	TRBJ1-5	NA	TGTGCCTGGAGTGCCTCGGACAGGGTTCAAAGCAATCAGCCCCAGCATTTT	CAWSASDRVQSNQPQHF
TRBV9	TRBD1	TRBJ1-1	once	TGTGCCAGCAGCCCCCGGACAGGGGCGAACACTGAAGCTTTCTTT	CASSPRTGANTEAFF
TRBV5-1	TRBD1	TRBJ1-2	NA	TGCGCCAGCAGCTTCCGGGACAGGGTCCGCTATGGCTACACCTTC	CASSFRDRVRYGYTF
TRBV18	TRBD1	TRBJ1-4	NA	TGTGCCAGCTCACCAGGAGGGGGCGACCCGGACAAACTGTTTTTT	CASSPGGGDPDKLFF
TRBV7-2	NA	TRBJ1-3	NA	TGTGCCAGCAGCCAGGGATCCCCTGGAAACACCATATATTTT	CASSQGSPGNTIYF
TRBV5-1	NA	TRBJ2-3	NA	TGCGCCAGCTGGCGGGGCGGAGCCATTAGCACAGATACGCAGTATTTT	CASWRGGAISTDTQYF
TRBV9	NA	TRBJ2-1	NA	TGTGCCAGCAGCGTACGGGGGGCCAGGGATGAGCAGTTCTTC	CASSVRGARDEQFF
TRBV4-3	TRBD1	TRBJ2-1	NA	TGCGCCAGCAGCCAAGAAGGACAGGGGTGGAATGAGCAGTTCTTC	CASSQEGQGWNEQFF
TRBV10-3	NA	TRBJ2-3	NA	TGTGCCATCAGTGAGACAGGTTACACAGATACGCAGTATTTT	CAISETGYTDTQYF
TRBV7-9	NA	TRBJ1-1	NA	TGTGCCAGCGGGTGGGCCCATCTGAACACTGAAGCTTTCTTT	CASGWAHLNTEAFF
TRBV5-4	NA	TRBJ1-1	NA	TGTGCCAGCAGGGGCGTGTTGAACACTGAAGCTTTCTTT	CASRGVLNTEAFF
TRBV6-5	TRBD2	TRBJ2-7	NA	TGTGCCAGCAGCGCTAGCGGGGGTTCCTCCTACGAGCAGTACTTC	CASSASGGSSYEQYF
TRBV7-9	NA	TRBJ2-7	NA	TGTGCCAGCAGCTTAGGACACCCGAACTACGAGCAGTACTTC	CASSLGHPNYEQYF
TRBV6-6	NA	TRBJ1-5	NA	TGTGCCAGCAGCTCCGACAGCCACAATCAGCCCCAGCATTTT	CASSSDSHNQPQHF
TRBV7-9	NA	TRBJ2-7	NA	TGTGCCAGCAGCTTAGCCCGGGACACAACCGAGCAGTACTTC	CASSLARDTTEQYF
TRBV4-2	NA	TRBJ2-3	NA	TGTGCCAGCAGCCAAGAGTTTGAGGGTACAGATACGCAGTATTTT	CASSQEFEGTDTQYF
TRBV5-1	NA	TRBJ2-3	NA	TGCGCCAGCAGCTTGGAGACAGTAGATACGCAGTATTTT	CASSLETVDTQYF
TRBV7-9	NA	TRBJ1-2	NA	TGTGCCAGCAGCTTAGAGGAAGGGAGTGGCTACACCTTC	CASSLEEGSGYTF
TRBV5-4	TRBD1	TRBJ2-2	once	TGTGCCAGCAGCCGGGACAGGGTTCACACCGGGGAGCTGTTTTTT	CASSRDRVHTGELFF
TRBV18	TRBD1	TRBJ1-2	NA	TGTGCCAGCTCACCTCAGGGGGCGCGAGGCTACACCTTC	CASSPQGARGYTF
TRBV21-1	NA	TRBJ1-6	NA	TGTGCCAGCAGCACGACAGCGAGACCCGATTCACCCCTCCACTTT	CASSTTARPDSPLHF
TRBV4-3	TRBD2	TRBJ2-5	once	TGCGCCAGCAGCCAAGTTGGGGGGGAGAGCGGGACCCAGTACTTC	CASSQVGGESGTQYF
TRBV6-5	NA	TRBJ1-1	NA	TGTGCCAGCAGGAGGGAAGGAGGGTCGGGAGCTTTCTTT	CASRREGGSGAFF
TRBV30	NA	TRBJ2-7	NA	TGTGCCTGGATCAGGTCAGGGAGGTACGAGCAGTACTTC	CAWIRSGRYEQYF
TRBV11-3	TRBD2	TRBJ2-1	NA	TGTGCCAGCAGCTCCCTAGCGGGGGGGGCCGATGAGCAGTTCTTC	CASSSLAGGADEQFF
TRBV10-3	NA	TRBJ2-7	NA	TGTGCCATCAGTGAAGGACTCGGGGAGTCCTACGAGCAGTACTTC	CAISEGLGESYEQYF
TRBV7-9	NA	TRBJ2-7	NA	TGTGCCAGCAGCTTGGGGGGAATCTCCTACGAGCAGTACTTC	CASSLGGISYEQYF
TRBV5-4	NA	TRBJ2-2	NA	TGTGCCAGCAGCCAGGGGCGGTTGAACACCGGGGAGCTGTTTTTT	CASSQGRLNTGELFF
TRBV7-2	TRBD1	TRBJ2-7	NA	TGTGCCAGCAGCTTTAAAAGGGACAGGACGGGCGAGCAGTACTTC	CASSFKRDRTGEQYF
TRBV19	TRBD1	TRBJ1-2	NA	TGTGCCAGTAACCCTACGGGACAGGGGTATGGCTACACCTTC	CASNPTGQGYGYTF
TRBV27	TRBD2	TRBJ2-1	once	TGTGCCAGCAGTTTTATAAGCGGGGTTGCCTACAATGAGCAGTTCTTC	CASSFISGVAYNEQFF
TRBV27	NA	TRBJ2-5	NA	TGTGCCAGCAGTACCTTTAGGACTATGGAGACCCAGTACTTC	CASSTFRTMETQYF
TRBV4-1	TRBD1	TRBJ1-5	NA	TGCGCCAGCAGCCAAGGGGGGCCCGGGACAGGGGGGCAGCCCCAGCATTTT	CASSQGGPGTGGQPQHF
TRBV5-5	TRBD1	TRBJ1-6	NA	TGTGCCAGCAGCTTGGGACAGGGAATAGATTCACCCCTCCACTTT	CASSLGQGIDSPLHF
TRBV7-9	TRBD2	TRBJ2-5	NA	TGTGCCAGCAGCTTAGGGACTAGCGGGGGAGAGACCCAGTACTTC	CASSLGTSGGETQYF
TRBV5-4	NA	TRBJ1-6	few	TGTGCCAGCAGTCCAGGGTGGTCTAATTCACCCCTCCACTTT	CASSPGWSNSPLHF
TRBV5-1	NA	TRBJ2-5	once	TGCGCCAGCAGCTTGGGGCCCGGCGGGGCGGAGACCCAGTACTTC	CASSLGPGGAETQYF
TRBV7-9	NA	TRBJ1-2	few	TGTGCCAGCAGCTTAGGGGCAGGGCAAAACTATGGCTACACCTTC	CASSLGAGQNYGYTF